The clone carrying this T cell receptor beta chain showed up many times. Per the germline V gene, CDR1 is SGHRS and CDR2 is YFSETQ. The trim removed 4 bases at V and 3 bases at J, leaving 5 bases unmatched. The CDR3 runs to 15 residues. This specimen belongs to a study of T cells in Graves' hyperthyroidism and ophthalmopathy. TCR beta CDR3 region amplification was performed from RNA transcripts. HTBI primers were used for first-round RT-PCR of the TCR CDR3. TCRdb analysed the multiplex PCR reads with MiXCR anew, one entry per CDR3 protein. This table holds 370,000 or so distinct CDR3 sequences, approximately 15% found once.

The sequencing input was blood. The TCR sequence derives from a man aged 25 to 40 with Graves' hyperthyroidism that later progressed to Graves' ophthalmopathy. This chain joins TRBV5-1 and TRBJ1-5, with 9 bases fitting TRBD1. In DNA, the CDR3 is TGCGCCAGCAGCCTAGGGACAGGGAACAATCAGCCCCAGCATTTT. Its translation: CASSLGTGNNQPQHF.